What follows are 20 T cell receptor beta chains derived from one specimen sequenced in a study of CD8 T cells in ankylosing spondylitis (dated by TCRdb to about 2017). Which antigens these TCRs recognize remains unknown. The receptor library was made with 5' RACE. Sequencing took place on an Illumina HiSeq 2500. TCRdb trimmed public reads at Q25 via fastp, called clones via MiXCR and kept in-frame beta chains. Identical CDR3 proteins give one entry, which carries the most common genes and DNA. Here the sample has some 220,000 distinct CDR3 sequences; approximately 7.3% occur a single time. Of the sample, 14% is held by the ten largest clones. Findings and caveats that apply to the study as a whole: Blood from ankylosing spondylitis patients appeared to be characterized by a TCR beta motif made up of several highly homologous amino acid variants.

Material for sequencing was blood, either unsorted or a sorted T cell fraction (not recorded which). The receptor source for this set is a male donor with ankylosing spondylitis.

The chain has TRBV20-1 and TRBJ2-7; either TRBD1 or TRBD2 may supply D (5 bases each). Germline V gene lookup returns CDR1 DFQATT and CDR2 SNEGSKA (reference sequence). With 2 bases removed from V and 0 bases from J, the gap between germline ends came to 14 bases. The CDR3 loop spans 15 amino acids. The chain's CDR3 is CSARPTRDPSYEQYF. For the CDR3, the DNA is TGCAGTGCTAGACCCACCCGGGACCCCTCCTACGAGCAGTACTTC.

This clonotype came up many times. The chain links TRBV28 to TRBJ1-2; tentative D call: TRBD1 (6 bases). CDR3 length: 15 residues. V lost 4 bases, J lost 5 bases, and 17 bases lay in between. The germline gives CDR1 MDHEN, CDR2 SYDVKM. The CDR3 DNA follows: TGTGCCAGCAGTTCTCTTCAGGGGCCAAATTATGGCTACACCTTC. This codes for CASSSLQGPNYGYTF.

This clonotype was observed at least ten times. The CDR3 sequence: CASSLSWGVDYGYTF. The CDR3 DNA sequence: TGCGCCAGCAGCTTGTCCTGGGGCGTCGACTATGGCTACACCTTC. The J gene is TRBJ1-2, the V gene TRBV5-1, with a possible D match to TRBD1 (5 bases). The CDR3 loop spans 15 amino acids. Germline CDR1 SGHRS, CDR2 YFSETQ. The V gene lost 1 base and the J gene lost 3 bases, with 13 bases spanning the gap.

This clonotype was counted a few times. It may be a read error: a sequence one base away is much more abundant. V gene TRBV7-2 combines with J gene TRBJ2-7; 8 bases align to TRBD2. The closer fit of TRBJ2-1 to the DNA end suggests the J call may be wrong. Germline CDR1 SGHTA, CDR2 FQGNSA. This CDR3 contains 14 residues. CDR3 nucleotide sequence: TGTGCCAGCAGCTACAGCGGGAGAACCTACGAGCAGTTCTTC. It encodes CASSYSGRTYEQFF.

This clonotype was seen many times. The CDR3 DNA follows: TGTGCCAGCAGCTTAGAGGCACGGGAAGAGACCCAGTACTTC. Its protein product is CASSLEAREETQYF. V gene TRBV7-8 combines with J gene TRBJ2-5; D is unclear. In germline, CDR1 is SGHVS, CDR2 FQNEAQ. The CDR3 has 14 residues. Trimming removed 1 base from V and 3 bases from J, with 9 bases in between.

This clonotype was seen at least ten times. The chain joins TRBV27 to TRBJ2-1, with D hard to call. The CDR3 is made up of 13 amino acids. V lost 3 bases to trimming and J lost 8 bases, with 11 bases between them. Germline V gene data show CDR1 as MNHEY and CDR2 as SMNVEV (reference sequence). DNA of the CDR3: TGTGCCAGCAGTTTCGGCCACTCGGATGAGCAGTTCTTC. Its protein product is CASSFGHSDEQFF.

This clonotype was observed at least ten times. The chain uses TRBV7-9 and TRBJ2-3; D remains unclear. Trimming removed 4 bases at V and 2 bases at J, with 13 bases between. CDR3 length: 15 residues. Looked up from germline, CDR1 is SEHNR and CDR2 is FQNEAQ (reference sequence). CDR3 bases: TGTGCCAGCAGCTCAGAGGATAGGAACACAGATACGCAGTATTTT. Translating it yields CASSSEDRNTDTQYF.

This clonotype has more than one count but fewer than ten. V gene TRBV27 combines with J gene TRBJ2-3; D uncertain. Germline CDR1 and CDR2: MNHEY and SMNVEV (reference sequence). With 0 bases removed from V and 3 bases from J, the gap between germline ends came to 7 bases. This CDR3 is built from 14 residues. The CDR3 DNA reads TGTGCCAGCAGTTTATCGCAGGCAACAGATACGCAGTATTTT. This gives the protein CASSLSQATDTQYF.

The rearrangement links TRBV29-1 to TRBJ2-3; D possibly corresponds to TRBD1 (6 bases). The CDR3 covers 14 residues. Trimming cost V 6 bases and J 6 bases, with 19 bases left between them. Germline V gene lookup returns CDR1 SQVTM and CDR2 ANQGSEA. In DNA, the CDR3 is TGCAGCGTCTATCGACAGGATTTGTTGGATACGCAGTATTTT. It codes for CSVYRQDLLDTQYF.

At least ten counts were recorded for this clonotype. V usage is TRBV7-2 and J usage is TRBJ2-7; 9 bases are a match to TRBD1. CDR3 length: 15 amino acids. V dropped 4 bases and J dropped 0; count of bases not matched to a gene: 4. Germline V CDR1 and CDR2: SGHTA, FQGNSA. This CDR3 is CASSSSGQGSYEQYF. DNA for the CDR3: TGTGCCAGCAGCTCATCGGGACAGGGCTCCTACGAGCAGTACTTC.

This clonotype was recorded at least ten times. The CDR3 DNA is TGTGCCACCGGGGGGCCTCTTGATACGCAGTATTTT. It is translated as CATGGPLDTQYF. The chain recombines TRBV11-2 with TRBJ2-3; possible D gene TRBD2, 7 bases. The CDR3 extends over 12 amino acids. Between the trimmed V and J ends, which lost 10 bases and 6 bases, there was a span of 14 bases. Per germline, CDR1 SGHAT and CDR2 FQNNGV.

The chain uses TRBV27 and TRBJ2-7; TRBD2 aligns across 9 bases. Germline loops: CDR1 MNHEY, CDR2 SMNVEV (reference sequence). The CDR3 contains 16 residues. V shed 3 bases, J shed 3 bases, and the junction held 9 bases outside the gene matches. CDR3 in DNA: TGTGCCAGCAGTTTGACCGGGACTAGCTTTGTCTACGAGCAGTACTTC. As protein: CASSLTGTSFVYEQYF.

This clonotype was detected ten times or more. The chain joins TRBV13 to TRBJ2-7; TRBD2 might be the D (6 bases). Deletions cut 5 bases from V and 4 bases from J, with 18 bases between. Germline-derived CDR1 and CDR2 are PRHDT and FYEKMQ (reference sequence). The CDR3 has 15 amino acids. CDR3 DNA sequence: TGTGCCAGCAGCCAAAGGGACTCCCTGGGGTACGAGCAGTACTTC. Translated, it gives CASSQRDSLGYEQYF.

This clonotype was recorded many times. The V gene is TRBV20-1, the J gene TRBJ1-1; no clear D. The CDR3 runs 13 residues. Germline CDR1 is DFQATT and CDR2 is SNEGSKA (reference sequence). V lost 1 base, J lost 2 bases, and 8 bases lay in between. The CDR3 nucleotides are TGCAGTGCTAGAGTAATGGCTAACACTGAAGCTTTCTTT. Protein: CSARVMANTEAFF.

This clonotype was counted ten times or more. The CDR3 reads CSVEDLTGEETQYF. CDR3 in DNA: TGCAGCGTTGAAGATCTAACAGGGGAAGAGACCCAGTACTTC. The chain is built from TRBV29-1 and TRBJ2-5, with TRBD1 identical over 7 bases. CDR1 SQVTM and CDR2 ANQGSEA come from the germline V gene. J gave up 3 bases and V 0 bases, and 4 bases lay outside the gene matches. The CDR3 consists of 14 residues.

This clonotype was observed at least ten times. The chain couples TRBV4-3 to TRBJ2-2; TRBD1 is a possible D gene (5 bases). Germline V gives CDR1 LGHNA, CDR2 YSLEER. V was pared by 4 bases and J by 3 bases, with 9 bases between. The CDR3 covers 14 residues. The CDR3 reads CASSPDRYTGELFF. CDR3 bases: TGCGCCAGCAGCCCCGACAGATACACCGGGGAGCTGTTTTTT.

This clonotype was recorded at least ten times. The chain couples TRBV4-1 to TRBJ2-2; D not certain. The CDR3 totals 15 residues. Germline V lookup: CDR1 MGHRA, CDR2 YSYEKL. Trimming took off 1 base at V and 6 bases at J, with 12 bases between the two ends. The CDR3 nucleotides are TGCGCCAGCAGCCAAGCTCTGAGTTTCCCCGGGGAGCTGTTTTTT. It yields the protein CASSQALSFPGELFF.

This clonotype was found many times. The rearrangement joins TRBV9 to TRBJ2-3; D remains ambiguous. Trimming left V 0 bases short and J 4 bases short, with 6 bases between. Germline-derived CDR1 and CDR2 are SGDLS and YYNGEE. CDR3 length equals 13 residues. The CDR3 DNA reads as TGTGCCAGCAGCGTAGAAGGGCCAGATACGCAGTATTTT. It is translated as CASSVEGPDTQYF. The full variable domain, rest sourced from reference TRBV9 and TRBJ2-3, is DSGVTQTPKHLITATGQRVTLRCSPRSGDLSVYWYQQSLDQGLQFLIQYYNGEERAKGNILERFSAQQFPDLHSELNLSSLELGDSALYFCASSVEGPDTQYFGPGTRLTVL.

This clonotype has at least ten counts. The chain employs TRBV7-9 and TRBJ2-5; 7 nucleotides agree with TRBD2. The V gene end was trimmed by 3 bases and the J gene end by 4 bases; junction bases not matched to a gene: 11. The germline V gene has CDR1 SEHNR and CDR2 FQNEAQ (reference sequence). This CDR3 spans 16 amino acids. CDR3 bases: TGTGCCAGCAGCTTTCCCCAGCGGGAAGGGAGAGAGACCCAGTACTTC. It specifies CASSFPQREGRETQYF.

This clonotype was counted between two and nine times. The J gene is TRBJ1-4, the V gene TRBV27; a possible D gene is TRBD1 (6 bases). The CDR3 is made up of 14 amino acids. CDR1 and CDR2 (germline): MNHEY, SMNVEV (reference sequence). Trimming cost V 8 bases and J 8 bases, with 18 bases left between them. The CDR3 DNA reads as TGTGCCAGCTTCGGTTTACAGGGCGGAGAAAAACTGTTTTTT. This translates into CASFGLQGGEKLFF.